Below, one T cell receptor (beta chain) is given with its context. Its target is not known. These data come from a study of T cell clusters in autoimmune cytopenias. Broader study findings: Physiological T cell clusters of healthy donors were apparently absent in primary autoimmune cytopenia patients. Functional roles of the in silico T cell clusters still await experimental validation.

This CDR3 is built from 16 residues. Germline loops: CDR1 SGHTA, CDR2 FQGNSA. TRB rearrangements were amplified by touch-down multiplex PCR with mixed TRB-A/B primers. TCRdb re-called the multiplex PCR reads; every CDR3 protein appears as one record, without DNA. The specimen's table records approximately 5,000 distinct CDR3 sequences. Each sample's input was approximately 270 ng genomic DNA, some 40,000 genome equivalents. This same sample was also taken into another study, of T cell repertoires in aging, cancer and after chemotherapy. That study reports: Healthy donor repertoires were recorded over several months to years and showed clear clonal overlap.

The J gene is TRBJ2-1, the V gene TRBV7-2; the D gene TCRdb calls, TRBD2, cannot be checked with no DNA. The clonotype originates from a human donor in good health. Sequenced: peripheral blood. This CDR3 is CASSQLAGVSYNEQFF.